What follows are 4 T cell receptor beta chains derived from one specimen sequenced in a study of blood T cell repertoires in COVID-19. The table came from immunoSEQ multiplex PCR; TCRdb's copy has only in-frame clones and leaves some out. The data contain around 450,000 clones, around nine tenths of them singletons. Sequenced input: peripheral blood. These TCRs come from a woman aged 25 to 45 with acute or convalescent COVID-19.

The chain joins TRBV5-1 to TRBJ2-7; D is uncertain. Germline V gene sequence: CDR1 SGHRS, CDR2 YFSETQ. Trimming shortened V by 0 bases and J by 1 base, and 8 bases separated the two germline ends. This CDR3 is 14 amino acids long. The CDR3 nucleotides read TGCGCCAGCAGCTTGGATACAGTGTCCTACGAGCAGTACTTC. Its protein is CASSLDTVSYEQYF.

CDR3 protein: CSVSSDQGNQPQHF. CDR3 nucleotide sequence: TGCAGCGTGTCCTCAGACCAGGGCAATCAGCCCCAGCATTTT. The V gene is TRBV29-1, the J gene TRBJ1-5; D not resolved. This CDR3 region has 14 residues. V lost 6 bases and J 2 bases, leaving 14 bases between the germline ends. CDR1 and CDR2 from the germline V gene are SQVTM and ANQGSEA.

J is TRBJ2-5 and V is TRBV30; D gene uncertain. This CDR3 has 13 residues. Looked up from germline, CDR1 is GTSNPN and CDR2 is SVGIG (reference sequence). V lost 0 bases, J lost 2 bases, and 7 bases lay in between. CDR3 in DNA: TGTGCCTGGAGTGTTCAACTACAAGAGACCCAGTACTTC. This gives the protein CAWSVQLQETQYF.

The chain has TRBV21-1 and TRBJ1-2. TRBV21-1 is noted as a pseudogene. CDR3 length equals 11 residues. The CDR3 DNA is TGTGCCGTGAACTCCCACTATGGCTACACCTTC. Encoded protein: CAVNSHYGYTF.